This TCR beta chain was documented in a study of shared clonotypes between healthy human individuals. CDR3 length equals 14 residues. Germline CDR1 and CDR2: MDHEN and SYDVKM. Each of the donors was a healthy adult who was HIV-negative and had not had a recent acute infection or vaccination. The method was immunoSEQ multiplex PCR; TCRdb's version includes in-frame clones alone and lacks a portion of them. Here the sample spans some 500,000 clones, roughly 95% being singletons. The genes are TRBV28 and TRBJ2-5; 7 positions match TRBD1. The J call is in doubt because the DNA end fits TRBJ2-7 better. The sample taken for sequencing was naive CD4+ T cells sorted from blood. The subset is: CD45RA+ positively selected. The clonotype was recovered from a woman in her 30s in good health. DNA of the CDR3: TGTGCCAGCAGAGACAGGGCCCTCCTCTACGAGCAGTACTTC. Protein sequence: CASRDRALLYEQYF.